This T cell receptor (beta chain) was recovered during a study of cytomegalovirus exposure and HLA in healthy donors. Researchers ran the PCR with 60 Vbeta and 13 Jbeta primers. Profiling relied on immunoSEQ multiplex PCR, and the TCRdb table lists in-frame clones only, not all of them. Counted here are some 160,000 clones, roughly 79% occurring once; the ten biggest clones make up about 1.8%. This CDR3 has 15 amino acids. Germline V gene lookup returns CDR1 SGDLS and CDR2 YYNGEE. The junction had 3 bases not matched to a gene; V was cut back by 2 bases and J by 2 bases. The sequencing input was PBMCs. The chain links TRBV9 to TRBJ2-5; TRBD2 matches at 10 bases. The TCR originated in a woman in her 30s in good health and CMV-seronegative. The CDR3 spells CASSVSGGVQETQYF. The CDR3 nucleotides are TGTGCCAGCAGCGTCAGCGGGGGGGTACAAGAGACCCAGTACTTC.